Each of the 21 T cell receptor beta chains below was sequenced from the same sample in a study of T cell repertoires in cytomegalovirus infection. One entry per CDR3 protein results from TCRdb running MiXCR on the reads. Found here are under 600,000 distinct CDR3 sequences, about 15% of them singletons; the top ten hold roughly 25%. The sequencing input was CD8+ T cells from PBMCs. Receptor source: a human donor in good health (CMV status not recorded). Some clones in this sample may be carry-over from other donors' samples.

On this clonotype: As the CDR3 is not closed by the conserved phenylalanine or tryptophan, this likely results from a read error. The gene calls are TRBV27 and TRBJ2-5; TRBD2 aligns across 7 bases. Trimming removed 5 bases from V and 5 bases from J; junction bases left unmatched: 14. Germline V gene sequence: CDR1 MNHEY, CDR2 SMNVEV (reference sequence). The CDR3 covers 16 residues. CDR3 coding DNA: TGTGCCAGCAGTCCACTAGACTGGGACGGGGGGGAGACCCAGTACTTA. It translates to CASSPLDWDGGETQYL.

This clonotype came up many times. The CDR3, as DNA: TGTGCCAGCAGCTTAGTGGGCGAGGACAGGGACTCCTATAATTCACCCCTCCACTTT. Protein sequence: CASSLVGEDRDSYNSPLHF. The chain recombines TRBV7-2 with TRBJ1-6; TRBD1 matches at 8 bases. There are 19 residues in the CDR3. The germline V gene has CDR1 SGHTA and CDR2 FQGNSA. V lost 1 base, J lost 0 bases, and 8 bases stayed unmatched.

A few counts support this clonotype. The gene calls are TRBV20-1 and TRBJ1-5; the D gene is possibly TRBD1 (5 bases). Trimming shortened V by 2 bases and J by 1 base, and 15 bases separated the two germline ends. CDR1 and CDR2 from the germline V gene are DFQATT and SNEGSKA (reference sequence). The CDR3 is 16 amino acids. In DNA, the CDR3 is TGCAGTGCTAGAAGGTCAGGGCAGCCAAGCAATCAGCCCCAGCATTTT. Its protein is CSARRSGQPSNQPQHF.

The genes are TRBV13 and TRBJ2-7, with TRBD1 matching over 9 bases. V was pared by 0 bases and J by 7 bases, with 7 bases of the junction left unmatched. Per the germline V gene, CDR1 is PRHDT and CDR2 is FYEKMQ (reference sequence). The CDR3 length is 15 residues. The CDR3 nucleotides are TGTGCCAGCAGCTTAGGTGGGACAGGGCGTGGAGAGCAGTACTTC. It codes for CASSLGGTGRGEQYF.

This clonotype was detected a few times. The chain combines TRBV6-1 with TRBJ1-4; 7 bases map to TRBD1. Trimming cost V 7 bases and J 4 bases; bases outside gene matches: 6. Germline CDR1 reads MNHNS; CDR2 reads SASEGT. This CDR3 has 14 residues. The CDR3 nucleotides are TGTGCCAGCATCCGACAGGGAAGTAATGAAAAACTGTTTTTT. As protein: CASIRQGSNEKLFF.

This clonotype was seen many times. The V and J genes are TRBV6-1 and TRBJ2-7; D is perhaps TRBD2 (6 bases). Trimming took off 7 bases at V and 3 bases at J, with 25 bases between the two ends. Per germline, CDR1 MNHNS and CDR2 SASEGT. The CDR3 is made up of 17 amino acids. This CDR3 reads CASTPVEGTLENYEQYF. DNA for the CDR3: TGTGCCAGCACCCCCGTGGAGGGAACCCTGGAGAACTACGAGCAGTACTTC.

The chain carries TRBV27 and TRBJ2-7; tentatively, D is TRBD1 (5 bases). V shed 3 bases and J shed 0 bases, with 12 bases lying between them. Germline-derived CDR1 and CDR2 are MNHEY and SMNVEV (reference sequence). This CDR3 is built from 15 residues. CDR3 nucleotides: TGTGCCAGCAGTTTCGGACAAAAGAGCTCCTACGAGCAGTACTTC. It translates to CASSFGQKSSYEQYF.

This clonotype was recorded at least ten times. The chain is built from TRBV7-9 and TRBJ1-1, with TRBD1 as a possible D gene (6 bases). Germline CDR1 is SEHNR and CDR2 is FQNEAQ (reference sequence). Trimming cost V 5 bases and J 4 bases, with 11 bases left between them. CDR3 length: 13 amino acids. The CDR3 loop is CASSQEGVTEAFF. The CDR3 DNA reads TGTGCCAGCAGCCAGGAGGGGGTCACTGAAGCTTTCTTT.

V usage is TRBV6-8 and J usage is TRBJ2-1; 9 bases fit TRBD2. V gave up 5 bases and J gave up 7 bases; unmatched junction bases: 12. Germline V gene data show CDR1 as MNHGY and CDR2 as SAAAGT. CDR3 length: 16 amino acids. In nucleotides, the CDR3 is TGTGCCAGCAGTACTGTTAGCGGGAGAGAAGCAAATGAGCAGTTCTTC. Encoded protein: CASSTVSGREANEQFF.

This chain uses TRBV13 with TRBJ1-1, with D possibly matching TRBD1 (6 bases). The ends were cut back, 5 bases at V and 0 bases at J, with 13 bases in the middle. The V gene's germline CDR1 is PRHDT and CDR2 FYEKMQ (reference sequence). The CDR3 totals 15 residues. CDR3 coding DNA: TGTGCCAGCAGCCAAGGGGGGGGCCTGAACACTGAAGCTTTCTTT. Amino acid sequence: CASSQGGGLNTEAFF.

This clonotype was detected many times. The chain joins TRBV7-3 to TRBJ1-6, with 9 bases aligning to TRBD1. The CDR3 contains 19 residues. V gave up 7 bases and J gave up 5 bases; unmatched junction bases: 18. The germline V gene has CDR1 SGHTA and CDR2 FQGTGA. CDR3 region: CASNQFSHRGPIDNSPLHF. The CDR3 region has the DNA TGTGCCAGCAACCAGTTCTCCCACAGGGGGCCAATAGATAATTCACCCCTCCACTTT.

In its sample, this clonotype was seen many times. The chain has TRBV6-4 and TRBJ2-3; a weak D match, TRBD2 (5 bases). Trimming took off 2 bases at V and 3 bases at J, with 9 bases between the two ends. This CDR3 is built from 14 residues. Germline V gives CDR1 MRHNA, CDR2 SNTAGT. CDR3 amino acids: CASSDRAATDTQYF. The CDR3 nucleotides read TGTGCCAGCAGTGACCGAGCGGCAACAGATACGCAGTATTTT.

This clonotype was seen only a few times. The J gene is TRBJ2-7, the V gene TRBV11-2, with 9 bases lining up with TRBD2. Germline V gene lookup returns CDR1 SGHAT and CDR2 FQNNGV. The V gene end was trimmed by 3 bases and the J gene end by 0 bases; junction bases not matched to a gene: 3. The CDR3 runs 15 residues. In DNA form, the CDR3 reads TGTGCCAGCAGCTTCTCTAGCGGGAACTCCTACGAGCAGTACTTC. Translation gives CASSFSSGNSYEQYF.

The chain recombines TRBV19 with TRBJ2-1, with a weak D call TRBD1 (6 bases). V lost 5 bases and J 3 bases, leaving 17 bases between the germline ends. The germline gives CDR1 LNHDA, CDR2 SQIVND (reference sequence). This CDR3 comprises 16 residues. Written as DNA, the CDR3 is TGTGCCAGTAGTTCCCTACAGGGAAGGGTCTACAATGAGCAGTTCTTC. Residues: CASSSLQGRVYNEQFF. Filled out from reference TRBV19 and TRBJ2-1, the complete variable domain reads DGGITQSPKYLFRKEGQNVTLSCEQNLNHDAMYWYRQDPGQGLRLIYYSQIVNDFQKGDIAEGYSVSREKKESFPLTVTSAQKNPTAFYLCASSSLQGRVYNEQFFGPGTRLTVL.

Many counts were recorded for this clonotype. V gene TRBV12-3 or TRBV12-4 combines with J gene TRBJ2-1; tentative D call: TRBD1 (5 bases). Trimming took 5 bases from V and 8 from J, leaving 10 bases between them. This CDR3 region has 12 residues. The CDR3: CASSKKQDEQFF. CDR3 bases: TGTGCCAGCAGTAAAAAACAGGATGAGCAGTTCTTC.

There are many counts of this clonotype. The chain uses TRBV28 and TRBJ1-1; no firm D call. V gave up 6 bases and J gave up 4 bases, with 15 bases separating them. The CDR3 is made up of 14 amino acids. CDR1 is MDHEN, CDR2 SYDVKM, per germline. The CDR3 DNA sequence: TGTGCCAGCAGCTCCTTCGGCGAGGGCACTGAAGCTTTCTTT. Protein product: CASSSFGEGTEAFF.

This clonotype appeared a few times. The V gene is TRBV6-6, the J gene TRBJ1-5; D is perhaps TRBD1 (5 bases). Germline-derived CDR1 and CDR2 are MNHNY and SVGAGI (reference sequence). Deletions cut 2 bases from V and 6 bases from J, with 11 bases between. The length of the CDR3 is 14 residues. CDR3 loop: CASSYRGSSQPQHF. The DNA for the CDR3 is TGTGCCAGCAGTTACAGGGGATCTTCTCAGCCCCAGCATTTT.

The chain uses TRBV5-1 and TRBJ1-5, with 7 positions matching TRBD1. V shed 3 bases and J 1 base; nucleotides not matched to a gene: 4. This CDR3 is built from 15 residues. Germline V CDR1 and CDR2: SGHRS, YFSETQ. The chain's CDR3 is CASSSGDSSNQPQHF. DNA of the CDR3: TGCGCCAGCAGCTCCGGGGACAGCAGCAATCAGCCCCAGCATTTT. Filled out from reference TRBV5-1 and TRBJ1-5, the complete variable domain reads KAGVTQTPRYLIKTRGQQVTLSCSPISGHRSVSWYQQTPGQGLQFLFEYFSETQRNKGNFPGRFSGRQFSNSRSEMNVSTLELGDSALYLCASSSGDSSNQPQHFGDGTRLSIL.

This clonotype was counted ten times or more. DNA of the CDR3: TGTGCCAGCAGTCCACCCTGGACAGATACGGATTCGACGAACACTGAAGCTTTCTTT. Protein product: CASSPPWTDTDSTNTEAFF. V gene TRBV12-3 or TRBV12-4 combines with J gene TRBJ1-1; the D gene is possibly TRBD1 (6 bases). The length of the CDR3 is 19 residues. Trimming shortened V by 5 bases and J by 1 base, and 26 bases separated the two germline ends.

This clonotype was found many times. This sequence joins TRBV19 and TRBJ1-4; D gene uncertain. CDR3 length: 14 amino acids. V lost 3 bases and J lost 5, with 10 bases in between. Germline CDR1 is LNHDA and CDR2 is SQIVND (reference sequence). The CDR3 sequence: CASSIAAENEKLFF. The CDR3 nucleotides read TGTGCCAGTAGTATTGCGGCAGAGAATGAAAAACTGTTTTTT.

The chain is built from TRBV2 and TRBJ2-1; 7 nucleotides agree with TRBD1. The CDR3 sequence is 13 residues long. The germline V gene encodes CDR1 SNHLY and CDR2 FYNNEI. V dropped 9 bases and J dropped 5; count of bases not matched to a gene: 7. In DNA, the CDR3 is TGTGCCAGGACAGGGTTAGGGAACAATGAGCAGTTCTTC. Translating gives CARTGLGNNEQFF.